Listed below are T cell receptor beta chains from one sample, sequenced in a study of T cells in localized non-small cell lung cancer. Profiling relied on immunoSEQ multiplex PCR, and the TCRdb table lists in-frame clones only, not all of them. The table records some 14,000 clones, 80% to 85% of them present only once. Sample: peripheral blood, taken before any cancer treatment. Receptors were obtained from a female donor over 55 with stage I squamous cell lung carcinoma. The CDR3 runs from the conserved cysteine through the conserved F or W. A D gene is named only where the DNA matches it firmly. Expanded clones are given a class, and other clones once, few, many or no size at all.

>NA|TRBV10-3|TRBD1|TRBJ1-3
TGTGCCATCAGCCCGGGACAGGCGGGAGGAAACACCATATATTTT
CAISPGQAGGNTIYF
>few|TRBV4-1|NA|TRBJ1-1
TGCGCCAGCAGCCAAGGCCCGGAGAGGCCGAACACTGAAGCTTTCTTT
CASSQGPERPNTEAFF
>NA|TRBV6-4|NA|TRBJ1-5
TGTGCCAGCAGTCCCACCGGGACTGACAATCAGCCCCAGCATTTT
CASSPTGTDNQPQHF
>NA|TRBV10-3|NA|TRBJ1-2
TGTGCCATCAGTGACCCCCAGGGGCCGCACTATGGCTACACCTTC
CAISDPQGPHYGYTF
>NA|TRBV27|TRBD1|TRBJ2-7
TGTGCCAGCAGTCTAGGGACAGGGGGGTCCTACGAGCAGTACTTC
CASSLGTGGSYEQYF
>NA|TRBV4-1|NA|TRBJ1-3
TGCGCCAGCAGCCAAGTAACGGGCGGAAACACCATATATTTT
CASSQVTGGNTIYF
>NA|TRBV12-5|TRBD2|TRBJ2-7
TGTGCTAGTGGTTTGGAAACTAGCGTGGGGGGCGAGCAGTACTTC
CASGLETSVGGEQYF
>NA|TRBV5-1|NA|TRBJ2-5
TGCGCCAGCAGCTTGGGGGGGAGCCTCCAGACCCAGTACTTC
CASSLGGSLQTQYF
>NA|TRBV7-3|TRBD2|TRBJ2-3
TGTGCCAGCAGCTCCGGTGGGAGGGGATCCAGCACAGATACGCAGTATTTT
CASSSGGRGSSTDTQYF
>NA|TRBV9|NA|TRBJ1-1
TGTGCCAGCAGCGTAGGCACCCGGGGCACTGAAGCTTTCTTT
CASSVGTRGTEAFF
>NA|TRBV19|TRBD1|TRBJ1-2
TGTGCCAGTAGCAGAGGGGACAGCTATGGCTACACCTTC
CASSRGDSYGYTF
>NA|TRBV23-1|TRBD2|TRBJ2-2
TGCGCCAGCAGTCAATGGGAGGGACCGAACACCGGGGAGCTGTTTTTT
CASSQWEGPNTGELFF
>once|TRBV11-3|TRBD2|TRBJ2-1
TGTGCCAGCAGCTGGGGACTAGGGGGTGAGCAGTTCTTC
CASSWGLGGEQFF
>NA|TRBV2|NA|TRBJ1-4
TGTGCCAGCAGTGAAGCGCTTAAGGCCGGTCGGGAAAAACTGTTTTTT
CASSEALKAGREKLFF
>NA|TRBV7-2|NA|TRBJ2-7
TGTGCCAGCAGCTTCGGTTTTATCTCCTACGAGCAGTACTTC
CASSFGFISYEQYF
>few|TRBV7-2|NA|TRBJ2-3
TGTGCCAGCAGCTTAGCGGGGGGGCCATCAGATACGCAGTATTTT
CASSLAGGPSDTQYF
>few|TRBV5-5|NA|TRBJ2-2
TGTGCCAGCAGCTTGGAGGGAAGGGACACCGGGGAGCTGTTTTTT
CASSLEGRDTGELFF
>NA|TRBV4-3|TRBD2|TRBJ2-3
TGCGCCAGCAGCCAATACGTAGCGGGGGGCGCCCCAGATACGCAGTATTTT
CASSQYVAGGAPDTQYF
>few|TRBV7-8|TRBD1|TRBJ1-4
TGTGCCAGCAGCCGTGACAGGGTAGGACCTAATGAAAAACTGTTTTTT
CASSRDRVGPNEKLFF
>NA|TRBV6-5|NA|TRBJ1-1
TGTGCCAGCAGCCGACTCGTAGAAGCTTTCTTT
CASSRLVEAFF
>NA|TRBV5-1|TRBD1|TRBJ2-2
TGCGCCAGCAGCTGGTTCGGGACAGGGAGGAACACCGGGGAGCTGTTTTTT
CASSWFGTGRNTGELFF
>NA|TRBV11-2|TRBD1|TRBJ1-4
TGTGCCAGCAGCCGACAGGGCCCTAATGAAAAACTGTTTTTT
CASSRQGPNEKLFF
>NA|TRBV2|NA|TRBJ1-1
TGTGCCAGCAGTGACGAGGGATCTGAAGCTTTCTTT
CASSDEGSEAFF
>NA|TRBV9|NA|TRBJ1-3
TGTGCCAGCAGCGTAGCGGACAGCCTTTCTGGAAACACCATATATTTT
CASSVADSLSGNTIYF
>NA|TRBV2|NA|TRBJ2-5
TGTGCCAGCAGTCCCGACAGGGAGACCCAGTACTTC
CASSPDRETQYF
>once|TRBV11-3|NA|TRBJ1-3
TGTGCCAGCAGCTTAGTCATTTCTTCTGGAAACACCATATATTTT
CASSLVISSGNTIYF
>NA|TRBV29-1|NA|TRBJ2-1
TGCAGCGCCCTAGGGGGAAACAATGAGCAGTTCTTC
CSALGGNNEQFF
>NA|TRBV10-2|TRBD2|TRBJ2-5
TGCGCCAGTACTAGCGGGGGGGGAGAGACCCAGTACTTC
CASTSGGGETQYF
>few|TRBV4-1|TRBD2|TRBJ2-5
TGCGCCAGCAGCCGGACCGGGACTAGCGGGGTTCTATTAGAGACCCAGTACTTC
CASSRTGTSGVLLETQYF
>NA|TRBV19|TRBD1|TRBJ2-5
TGTGCCAGTAGTCCCGGACAGGGAGAGACCCAGTACTTC
CASSPGQGETQYF
>NA|TRBV6-5|NA|TRBJ1-1
TGTGCCAGCAGTGCCGGGATACAAGCTTTCTTT
CASSAGIQAFF
>NA|TRBV10-3|TRBD1|TRBJ1-1
TGTGCCATCAGTGAGGCACAGGGGGCGCGATTAGAAGCTTTCTTT
CAISEAQGARLEAFF
>NA|TRBV2|NA|TRBJ1-1
TGTGCCAGCCTTTTTTCGGGACTTTCGGACACTGAAGCTTTCTTT
CASLFSGLSDTEAFF
>NA|TRBV7-2|TRBD1|TRBJ1-3
TGTGCCAGCAGCCTGGAATGGAATTCTCAGGGGGCTAAGGCCATATATTTT
CASSLEWNSQGAKAIYF
>NA|TRBV5-1|NA|TRBJ2-2
TGCGCCAGCAGCTTGGACGGCAGGGACACCGGGGAGCTGTTTTTT
CASSLDGRDTGELFF
>NA|TRBV6-6|NA|TRBJ1-3
TGTGCCAGCAGCCCGACGCTCGGGGACTCTGGAAACACCATATATTTT
CASSPTLGDSGNTIYF
>NA|TRBV7-8|NA|TRBJ2-7
TGTGCCAGCAGCTTGGCGGCCAACGAGCAGTACTTC
CASSLAANEQYF
>NA|TRBV30|NA|TRBJ1-6
TGTGCCTGGACCCGGGACCGCTATTCACCCCTCCACTTT
CAWTRDRYSPLHF
>NA|TRBV5-8|TRBD1|TRBJ1-4
TGTGCCAGCAGCGGCAACGGTCCCGGGACAGGAGGGAAAAAACTGTTTTTT
CASSGNGPGTGGKKLFF
>NA|TRBV4-2|NA|TRBJ2-4
TGTGCCAGCAGCCAAGATTCTGGCGATACGGGGGTCGCGTACTTC
CASSQDSGDTGVAYF
>NA|TRBV7-2|NA|TRBJ2-2
TGTGCCAGCAGCTTACTACTGACAGGTACCGGGGAGCTGTTTTTT
CASSLLLTGTGELFF
>NA|TRBV19|NA|TRBJ1-6
TGTGCCAGTAGTACCTCAGAGACAGGCTTTTTTTCACCCCTCCACTTT
CASSTSETGFFSPLHF
>NA|TRBV7-8|NA|TRBJ1-4
TGTGCCAGCAGCATCCGAGGGGGAAGCGCAACTAATGAAAAACTGTTTTTT
CASSIRGGSATNEKLFF
>NA|TRBV7-2|TRBD1|TRBJ1-5
TGTGCCAGCAGCTTACAGGGGGCTGAAAATCAGCCCCAGCATTTT
CASSLQGAENQPQHF
>NA|TRBV29-1|NA|TRBJ1-1
TGCAGCGTGAAGGACAGACCTACTGAAGCTTTCTTT
CSVKDRPTEAFF